The source of this TCR beta chain is a study of prognosis after radiotherapy for stage I lung cancer. For the study at large: It was between 2018 and January 2019 that stage I non-small cell lung cancer patients were enrolled. Among the patients, several developed distant metastases after radiotherapy at a median of 7 months, and around 15 showed no significant progression.

CDR3 length: 12 residues. Trimming removed 5 bases from V and 4 bases from J, with 8 bases in between. This clonotype counts as medium-sized. Its antigen remains unknown. Study-level findings and limits: Tumor specificity of the expanded TCR clones was not determined.

Multiplex PCR in two rounds served to amplify TCR beta CDR3 from genomic DNA. The first PCR round targeted every TRBV and TRBJ gene with specific primers. MiXCR, applied by TCRdb to the multiplex PCR reads, yields one record per CDR3 protein. The sample comprises about 12,000 distinct CDR3 sequences, approximately 45% of which are singletons, and around 40% rests with the top ten. The sequencing here drew on PBMCs, taken before or after stereotactic body radiation therapy (not recorded which). The chain joins TRBV12-3 or TRBV12-4 to TRBJ1-1, with D tentatively TRBD1 (5 bases). This sequence was found in a donor at least 50 years old with non-small cell lung cancer. The CDR3 DNA follows: TGTGCCAGCAGTGACAGCTTCACTGAAGCTTTCTTT. Translating it yields CASSDSFTEAFF.